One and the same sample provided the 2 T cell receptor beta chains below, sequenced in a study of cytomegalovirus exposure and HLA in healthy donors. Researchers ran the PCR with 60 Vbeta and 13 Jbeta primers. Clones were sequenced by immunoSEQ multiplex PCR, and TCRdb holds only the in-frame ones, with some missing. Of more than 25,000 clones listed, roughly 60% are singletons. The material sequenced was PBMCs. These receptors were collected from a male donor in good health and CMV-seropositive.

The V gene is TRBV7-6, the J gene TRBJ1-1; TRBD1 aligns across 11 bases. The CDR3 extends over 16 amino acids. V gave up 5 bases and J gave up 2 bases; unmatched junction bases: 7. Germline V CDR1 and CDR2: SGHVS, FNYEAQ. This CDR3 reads CASSRRGQGANTEAFF. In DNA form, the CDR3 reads TGTGCCAGCAGCCGACGCGGACAGGGGGCTAACACTGAAGCTTTCTTT.

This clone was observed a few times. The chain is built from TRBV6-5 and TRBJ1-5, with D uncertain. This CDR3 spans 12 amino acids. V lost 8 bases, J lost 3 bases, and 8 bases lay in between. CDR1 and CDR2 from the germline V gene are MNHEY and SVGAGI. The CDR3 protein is CASGRSNQPQHF. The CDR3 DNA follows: TGTGCCAGCGGTCGGTCCAATCAGCCCCAGCATTTT.